Below, 13 T cell receptor beta chains from the same sample are listed, as sequenced in a study of shared clonotypes between healthy human individuals. Assay used: immunoSEQ multiplex PCR; TCRdb lists only in-frame clones, some missing. The sample carries 2,500,000 or so clones, approximately 92% recorded once. The sequenced sample was naive CD4+ T cells sorted from blood. The sample's subset: CD45RA+ positively selected. The receptors originated from a man aged 18-30 years in good health.

V is TRBV4-1 and J is TRBJ1-6; the match to TRBD1 covers 7 bases. CDR1 is MGHRA and CDR2 is YSYEKL in the germline V gene. The CDR3 is 16 amino acids. Losses at the gene ends were 3 bases for V and 9 bases for J; bases not matched to a gene: 11. The CDR3 DNA reads as TGCGCCAGCAGCCAGGCAAAGACAGGGTCCAGTTCACCCCTCCACTTT. It yields the protein CASSQAKTGSSSPLHF.

This clone has just one count. J is TRBJ2-6 and V is TRBV2; D possibly matches TRBD1 or TRBD2 (5 bases each). Germline-derived CDR1 and CDR2 are SNHLY and FYNNEI. The CDR3 spans 20 residues. Trimming cost V 7 bases and J 0 bases, with 25 bases left between them. The CDR3: CASILFLGTGRFSGANVLTF. In DNA form, the CDR3 reads TGTGCCAGCATTTTATTTCTAGGTACGGGACGATTCTCTGGGGCCAACGTCCTGACTTTC.

The CDR3 sequence is CASNLAGVNNEQFF. CDR3 sequence (DNA): TGTGCCAGCAACCTAGCGGGGGTCAACAATGAGCAGTTCTTC. The genes are TRBV5-4 and TRBJ2-1; 10 bases agree with TRBD2. The germline V gene has CDR1 SGHNT and CDR2 YYREEE (reference sequence). V was clipped by 6 bases and J by 5 bases; unmatched bases: 5. The CDR3 length is 14 residues.

The chain recombines TRBV28 with TRBJ2-5; D is possibly TRBD1 (6 bases). The CDR3 has 16 residues. The V end was cut by 5 bases, the J end by 0 bases, with 16 bases between. Looked up from germline, CDR1 is MDHEN and CDR2 is SYDVKM. The CDR3 DNA follows: TGTGCCAGCAGTCCCCCCCAGGGGACGTACCAAGAGACCCAGTACTTC. The encoded protein is CASSPPQGTYQETQYF. Full variable domain (rest looked up from reference TRBV28 and TRBJ2-5): DVKVTQSSRYLVKRTGEKVFLECVQDMDHENMFWYRQDPGLGLRLIYFSYDVKMKEKGDIPEGYSVSREKKERFSLILESASTNQTSMYLCASSPPQGTYQETQYFGPGTRLLVL.

The J gene is TRBJ1-6, the V gene TRBV7-8; 9 positions agree with TRBD1. The CDR3 is 15 amino acids. The V and J ends lost 1 base and 6 bases, in that order; junction bases with no gene match: 1. Germline V gene data show CDR1 as SGHVS and CDR2 as FQNEAQ. DNA of the CDR3: TGTGCCAGCAGCTTAGACAGGGGGCTTAATTCACCCCTCCACTTT. Its protein is CASSLDRGLNSPLHF.

The chain employs TRBV6-5 and TRBJ1-1; TRBD1 agrees at 9 bases. Trimming took 6 bases from V and 0 from J; bases not matched to a gene: 5. This CDR3 region has 15 residues. CDR1 and CDR2 (germline): MNHEY, SVGAGI. In nucleotides, the CDR3 is TGTGCCAGCAGCAAACAGGGGGCGATGAACACTGAAGCTTTCTTT. Its translation: CASSKQGAMNTEAFF.

This sequence joins TRBV6-5 and TRBJ2-6; D call uncertain. The CDR3 sequence is 15 residues long. Trimming pared 5 bases from V and 0 bases from J, leaving 8 bases between. Germline CDR1 is MNHEY and CDR2 is SVGAGI. This CDR3 is CASSLAPSGANVLTF. The CDR3 DNA reads TGTGCCAGCAGTCTTGCGCCCTCTGGGGCCAACGTCCTGACTTTC.

V and J are TRBV7-2 and TRBJ2-2; 8 positions agree with TRBD2. Germline V gene lookup returns CDR1 SGHTA and CDR2 FQGNSA. The CDR3 is 15 amino acids. The ends lost 4 bases at V and 1 base at J; junction bases unmatched: 2. The CDR3 loop is CASSSLAGNTGELFF. CDR3 DNA sequence: TGTGCCAGCAGCTCGCTAGCGGGGAACACCGGGGAGCTGTTTTTT.

The J gene is TRBJ2-2, the V gene TRBV4-3, with 7 bases fitting TRBD1. The CDR3 sequence is 16 residues long. CDR1 and CDR2 (germline): LGHNA, YSLEER. The J segment lost 4 bases and the V segment lost 3 bases, leaving 8 bases of the junction unmatched. The CDR3 sequence is CASSQIRQGLTGELFF. CDR3 sequence (DNA): TGCGCCAGCAGCCAGATTAGACAGGGTCTCACCGGGGAGCTGTTTTTT.

In DNA, the CDR3 is TGTGCCAGCAGCTTACCCCTCCGGGGTAGGAACCTCTACGAGCAGTACTTC. It is translated as CASSLPLRGRNLYEQYF. V usage is TRBV7-2 and J usage is TRBJ2-7, with D possibly matching TRBD2 (5 bases). The germline V and J ends were trimmed by 2 bases and 3 bases, with 20 bases remaining between them. Looked up from germline, CDR1 is SGHTA and CDR2 is FQGNSA. This CDR3 spans 17 amino acids.

This clone came up once. The V call is TRBV5-4, the J call TRBJ1-1, with 7 bases that match TRBD1. The CDR3 spans 14 residues. V lost 4 bases and J lost 3; bases outside the gene matches: 6. CDR1 and CDR2 from the germline V gene are SGHNT and YYREEE (reference sequence). For the CDR3, the DNA is TGTGCCAGCAGCGAGACAGGGTACGACACTGAAGCTTTCTTT. Translating gives CASSETGYDTEAFF. Full variable domain (outside the CDR3, taken from reference TRBV5-4 and TRBJ1-1): ETGVTQSPTHLIKTRGQQVTLRCSSQSGHNTVSWYQQALGQGPQFIFQYYREEENGRGNFPPRFSGLQFPNYSSELNVNALELDDSALYLCASSETGYDTEAFFGQGTRLTVV.

The V and J genes are TRBV4-3 and TRBJ2-1; no firm D call. V lost 4 bases and J 9 bases, leaving 13 bases between the germline ends. Germline loops: CDR1 LGHNA, CDR2 YSLEER. The CDR3 is 13 amino acids. Here the CDR3 reads CASSRSGMGEQFF. CDR3 nucleotide sequence: TGCGCCAGCAGCCGGTCCGGTATGGGTGAGCAGTTCTTC.

This clone occurred once. The J gene is TRBJ1-6, the V gene TRBV5-5; D is undetermined. The V end lost 1 base, the J end lost 0 bases, and 14 bases lay between the germline ends. Germline values: CDR1 SGHKS, CDR2 YYEKEE (reference sequence). The CDR3 runs 18 residues. The chain's CDR3 is CASSLSPTINSYNSPLHF. The CDR3 coding sequence is TGTGCCAGCAGCTTGTCCCCGACTATAAACTCCTATAATTCACCCCTCCACTTT.